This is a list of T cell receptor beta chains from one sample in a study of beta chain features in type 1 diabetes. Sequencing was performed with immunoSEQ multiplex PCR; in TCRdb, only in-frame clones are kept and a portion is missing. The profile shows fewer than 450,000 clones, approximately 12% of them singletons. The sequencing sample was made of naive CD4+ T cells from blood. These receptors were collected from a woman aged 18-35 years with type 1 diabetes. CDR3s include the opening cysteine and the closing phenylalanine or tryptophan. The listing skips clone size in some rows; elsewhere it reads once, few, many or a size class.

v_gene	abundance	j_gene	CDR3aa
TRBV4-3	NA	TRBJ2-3	CASSQDRGTELTDTQYF
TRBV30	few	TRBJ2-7	CAWSVLAGLEQYF
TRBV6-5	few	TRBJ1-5	CASSSRGISNQPQHF
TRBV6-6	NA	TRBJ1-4	CASSYSGEDEKLFF
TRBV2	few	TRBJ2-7	CASSVARDSATYEQYF
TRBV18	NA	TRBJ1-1	CASSAGGTEAFF
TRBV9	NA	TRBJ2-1	CASSVLAVSSYNEQFF
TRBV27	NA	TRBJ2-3	CASSLSGGADTQYF
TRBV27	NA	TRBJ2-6	CASRASGRSGANVLTF
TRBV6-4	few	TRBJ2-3	CASSVEGGTDTQYF
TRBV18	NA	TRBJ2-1	CASSPYSGNSYNEQFF
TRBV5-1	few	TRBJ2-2	CASSLRTSGRSGELFF
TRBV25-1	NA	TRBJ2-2	CASSSSTAGGVTGELFF
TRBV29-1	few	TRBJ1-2	CSPDRRRARYGYTF
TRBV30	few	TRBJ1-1	CAWSVRLGRMNTEAFF
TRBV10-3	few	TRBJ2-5	CAITPGQQETQYF
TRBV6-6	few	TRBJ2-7	CASSSDRAHEQYF
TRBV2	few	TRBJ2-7	CASDRVREQYF
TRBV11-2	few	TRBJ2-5	CASTPSVVQETQYF
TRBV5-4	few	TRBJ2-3	CASNLLTGASTDTQYF
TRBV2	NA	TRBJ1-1	CASGRRIMNTEAFF
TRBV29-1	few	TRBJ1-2	CSVIGRGTDGRINYGYTF
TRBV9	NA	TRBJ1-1	CASSLMGGTEAFF
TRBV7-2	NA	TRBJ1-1	CASSLEPGAPNTEAFF
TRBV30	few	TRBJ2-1	CAWSPRRGNEQFF
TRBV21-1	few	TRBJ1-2	CASSALGKGSGYTF
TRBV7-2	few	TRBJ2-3	CASSTRTSGKGVTDTQYF
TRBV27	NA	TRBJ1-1	CASKGQLNTEAFF